This T cell receptor beta chain was obtained from a study of TIL therapy for anti-PD-1-resistant metastatic lung cancer. For the study at large: Tumors had a median PD-L1 proportion score of 4.5% to 7%. Findings and caveats of the study: This highly selected cohort may not generalize to typical lung cancer patients.

In its sample, this clone ranks as medium-sized. Its target is unknown. The immunoSEQ assay was v3. Sequencing depth was approximately 2 million read pairs for survey level, about 5-6 million for deep. The protocol was immunoSEQ multiplex PCR, while the TCRdb copy is restricted to in-frame clones and leaves out a portion. There are 5,000 to 6,500 clones in the sample; around 60% occur only once, and 5.7% lies in the top ten. Time point noted: pre-treatment sample, taken before nivolumab and TIL therapy. Most excised metastases sampled were pleural nodules or supraclavicular lymph nodes. Sequenced material: tumor tissue, taken at baseline. The sequence was collected from a person aged 25-80 years with non-small cell lung cancer.

CDR3 sequence: CASSPNPGANTEAFF. DNA of the CDR3: TGTGCCAGCAGCCCGAACCCAGGGGCGAACACTGAAGCTTTCTTT. The chain links TRBV7-2 to TRBJ1-1; the D gene is possibly TRBD1 (6 bases). In germline, CDR1 is SGHTA, CDR2 FQGNSA. This CDR3 comprises 15 residues. V was trimmed by 5 bases and J by 1 base, leaving 14 bases between them.